One sample yielded the 5 T cell receptor beta chains listed below, sequenced in a study of blood T cell repertoires in COVID-19. Profiled with immunoSEQ multiplex PCR; TCRdb holds only in-frame clones, not every one. The data contain hundreds of thousands of clones, around nine tenths of them singletons. The sequencing sample was made of peripheral blood. The receptors shown here come from a young woman who had recovered from COVID-19.

Only one count was recorded for this clone. This sequence joins TRBV18 and TRBJ1-2; tentatively, D is TRBD1 (6 bases). CDR1 is KGHSH and CDR2 is LQKENI in the germline V gene. CDR3 size: 14 residues. The V and J ends lost 1 base and 7 bases respectively, with 13 bases between them. The CDR3 sequence is CASSPRGRGSGYTF. The CDR3 DNA sequence: TGTGCCAGCTCACCACGTGGCAGGGGAAGTGGCTACACCTTC.

V gene TRBV2 combines with J gene TRBJ2-3; 10 nucleotides match TRBD2. The V and J ends lost 2 bases and 3 bases, in that order; junction bases with no gene match: 14. The CDR3 is 19 amino acids. The germline V gene has CDR1 SNHLY and CDR2 FYNNEI. CDR3 residues: CASSEWGLARALETDTQYF. The CDR3 region has the DNA TGTGCCAGCAGTGAATGGGGACTAGCGAGGGCCTTAGAGACAGATACGCAGTATTTT. Using reference TRBV2 and TRBJ2-3 for the parts outside the CDR3, the full variable domain is EPEVTQTPSHQVTQMGQEVILRCVPISNHLYFYWYRQILGQKVEFLVSFYNNEISEKSEIFDDQFSVERPDGSNFTLKIRSTKLEDSAMYFCASSEWGLARALETDTQYFGPGTRLTVL.

This clone was detected a few times. This chain uses TRBV7-9 with TRBJ1-1, with 10 bases identical to TRBD1. In germline, CDR1 is SEHNR, CDR2 FQNEAQ (reference sequence). Trimming removed 1 base from V and 7 bases from J; junction bases left unmatched: 3. The CDR3 runs 14 residues. For the CDR3, the DNA is TGTGCCAGCAGCTTAGATTGGACAGGGGGTGAAGCTTTCTTT. This sequence encodes CASSLDWTGGEAFF. The complete variable domain, with remaining parts taken from reference TRBV7-9 and TRBJ1-1, reads DTGVSQNPRHKITKRGQNVTFRCDPISEHNRLYWYRQTLGQGPEFLTYFQNEAQLEKSRLLSDRFSAERPKGSFSTLEIQRTEQGDSAMYLCASSLDWTGGEAFFGQGTRLTVV.

The chain employs TRBV5-1 and TRBJ2-2; 14 nucleotides line up with TRBD2. V was pared by 3 bases and J by 2 bases, with 3 bases of the junction left unmatched. The CDR3 consists of 17 residues. Germline lookup yields CDR1 SGHRS and CDR2 YFSETQ. The CDR3 nucleotides are TGCGCCAGCAGCTCGGGACTAGCGGGAGCAAACACCGGGGAGCTGTTTTTT. Translating gives CASSSGLAGANTGELFF.

The V gene is TRBV6-1, the J gene TRBJ1-1, with D maybe TRBD1 (6 bases). The CDR3 extends over 12 amino acids. Germline lookup yields CDR1 MNHNS and CDR2 SASEGT. V was cut by 1 base and J by 6 bases, with 6 bases left in between. The CDR3 sequence is CASSEEGAEAFF. The CDR3 coding sequence is TGTGCCAGCAGTGAAGAGGGGGCTGAAGCTTTCTTT.